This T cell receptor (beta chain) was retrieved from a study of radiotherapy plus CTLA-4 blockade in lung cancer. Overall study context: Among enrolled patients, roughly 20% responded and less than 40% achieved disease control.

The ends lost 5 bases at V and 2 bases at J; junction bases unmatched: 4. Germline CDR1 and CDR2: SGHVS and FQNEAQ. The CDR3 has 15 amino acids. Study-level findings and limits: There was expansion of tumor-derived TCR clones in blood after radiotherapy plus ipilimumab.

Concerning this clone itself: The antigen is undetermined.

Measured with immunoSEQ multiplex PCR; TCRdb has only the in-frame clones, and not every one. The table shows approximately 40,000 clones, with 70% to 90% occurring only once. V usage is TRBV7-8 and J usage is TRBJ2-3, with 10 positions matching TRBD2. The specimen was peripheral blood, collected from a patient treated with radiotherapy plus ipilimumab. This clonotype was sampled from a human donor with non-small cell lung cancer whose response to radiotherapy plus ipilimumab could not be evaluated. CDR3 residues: CASSVLAGSTDTQYF. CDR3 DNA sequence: TGTGCCAGCAGCGTACTAGCGGGATCCACAGATACGCAGTATTTT. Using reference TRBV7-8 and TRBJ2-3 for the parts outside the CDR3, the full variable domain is GAGVSQSPRYKVAKRGQDVALRCDPISGHVSLFWYQQALGQGPEFLTYFQNEAQLDKSGLPSDRFFAERPEGSVSTLKIQRTQQEDSAVYLCASSVLAGSTDTQYFGPGTRLTVL.